The source of this T cell receptor beta chain is a study of regulatory T cells in long-lasting Graves disease. This clonotype has only a few counts. Trimming took 0 bases from V and 0 from J, leaving 15 bases between them. The CDR3 consists of 17 residues. Germline values: CDR1 LNHDA, CDR2 SQIVND (reference sequence). Specified time point: persistent/refractory GD, antithyroid drugs over 5 years with positive TRAb. The TCR library used RNA extracted from PBMCs. The TCR beta library used iRepertoire HTBI primers with Arm-PCR amplification of CDR3. TCRdb passed the multiplex PCR reads through MiXCR, listing each CDR3 protein once. Of 400,000 to 600,000 distinct CDR3 sequences in the sample, 20% to 25% were seen once.

This chain connects TRBV19 to TRBJ2-7, with D perhaps matching TRBD2 (5 bases). The receptor was isolated from a female donor with Graves disease. Sequenced material: peripheral blood mononuclear cells (PBMCs), taken when the disease was refractory, from a patient treated with antithyroid drugs. The DNA for the CDR3 is TGTGCCAGTAGTATAGAGGCTAGCTCCTGGAGCTCCTACGAGCAGTACTTC. Translation: CASSIEASSWSSYEQYF.